What follows describes a single T cell receptor beta chain. The data were obtained in a study of OX40 agonist ivuxolimab in advanced cancers. Whole-study context: As their treatment, patients were administered ivuxolimab, an agonistic anti-OX40 (CD134) antibody.

Germline CDR1 reads MDHEN; CDR2 reads SYDVKM. The CDR3 has 14 amino acids. This table comes from immunoSEQ multiplex PCR, and its TCRdb copy is limited to in-frame clones, with some not included. The table lists some 25,000 clones, over 80% of them singletons. The V gene is TRBV28, the J gene TRBJ2-2; D is ambiguous. Specimen: CD4+ or CD8+ T cells sorted from blood, collected in a trial of the OX40 agonist ivuxolimab. This sequence was found in an adult with an advanced solid tumor such as melanoma, head and neck, liver or kidney cancer. The CDR3 DNA is TGTGCTTGGGGAAGCCCTGCGAACACCGGGGAGCTGTTTTTT. This encodes CAWGSPANTGELFF.